These 15 T cell receptor beta chains share one sample of origin, sequenced in a study of cytomegalovirus exposure and HLA in healthy donors. TCRdb keeps only in-frame clones here, not all; method: immunoSEQ multiplex PCR. The top ten hold 2.5% to 3.5% of the sample, which has almost 75,000 clones, around four fifths seen once. Sequenced input: PBMCs. The receptors were sampled from a young man in good health and CMV-seronegative.

The chain has TRBV5-6 and TRBJ2-7; 13 bases fit TRBD2. CDR1 is SGHDT, CDR2 YYEEEE, per germline. Trimming at V came to 3 bases and at J to 3 bases, leaving 0 bases not matched to a gene. CDR3 size: 14 residues. The CDR3 protein is CASSWTSGSYEQYV. In DNA, the CDR3 is TGTGCCAGCAGCTGGACTAGCGGGAGCTACGAGCAGTACGTC.

This clone was counted only a few times. The V call is TRBV6-1, the J call TRBJ1-2; 7 nucleotides agree with TRBD1. Germline V gene lookup returns CDR1 MNHNS and CDR2 SASEGT. V lost 3 bases to trimming and J lost 5 bases; unmatched junction nucleotides: 12. CDR3 length: 16 residues. The CDR3: CASSDPFTGDGYGYTF. CDR3 in DNA: TGTGCCAGCAGTGATCCCTTCACAGGGGACGGGTATGGCTACACCTTC.

The chain is built from TRBV11-2 and TRBJ2-3; 7 positions match TRBD2. Germline trimming cut 8 bases from V and 4 bases from J; bases unmatched to any gene: 21. Looked up from germline, CDR1 is SGHAT and CDR2 is FQNNGV. The CDR3 contains 18 residues. This chain's CDR3 is CASGGRGASGGRADTQYF. CDR3 nucleotides: TGTGCCAGCGGCGGTAGGGGAGCTAGCGGCGGAAGGGCAGATACGCAGTATTTT.

The chain carries TRBV23-1 and TRBJ2-7; 8 positions match TRBD1. TRBV23-1 is known as an ORF, though its function is uncertain. V shed 4 bases, J shed 5 bases, and the junction held 7 bases outside the gene matches. The length of the CDR3 is 14 residues. The CDR3 bases are TGCGCCAGCAGTCCGGACAGGGTGTCCCACGAGCAGTACGTC. Protein sequence: CASSPDRVSHEQYV.

The chain uses TRBV6-5 and TRBJ2-7; 7 bases match TRBD2. The CDR3 sequence is 14 residues long. The V gene end was trimmed by 5 bases and the J gene end by 4 bases; junction bases not matched to a gene: 8. Germline loops: CDR1 MNHEY, CDR2 SVGAGI. The CDR3 loop reads CASSGYSGRYEQYF. The CDR3 DNA sequence: TGTGCCAGCAGTGGGTACTCCGGGAGGTACGAGCAGTACTTC.

The DNA of the CDR3 is TGTGCCAGTAGCCGTGTAAGAGGGACAGGGAACACCGGGGAGCTGTTTTTT. Protein: CASSRVRGTGNTGELFF. The rearrangement uses TRBV19 and TRBJ2-2; the match to TRBD1 covers 8 bases. The CDR3 runs to 17 residues. V dropped 6 bases and J dropped 1; count of bases not matched to a gene: 10. The germline gives CDR1 LNHDA, CDR2 SQIVND (reference sequence).

This clone was seen only once. The CDR3: CACYPGTVVRSGNTIYF. DNA of the CDR3: TGTGCCTGCTATCCCGGGACAGTAGTGCGCTCTGGAAACACCATATATTTT. This chain joins TRBV30 and TRBJ1-3; TRBD1 aligns across 7 bases. Germline V CDR1 and CDR2: GTSNPN, SVGIG (reference sequence). V gave up 6 bases and J gave up 0 bases; unmatched junction bases: 14. CDR3 size: 17 residues.

The rearrangement uses TRBV30 and TRBJ1-2; D may be TRBD1 (5 bases). Trimming left V 0 bases short and J 8 bases short, with 16 bases between. The V gene's germline CDR1 is GTSNPN and CDR2 SVGIG (reference sequence). This CDR3 is 14 amino acids long. This CDR3 reads CAWSVRRGPPGYTF. DNA for the CDR3: TGTGCCTGGAGTGTACGAAGGGGTCCCCCGGGCTACACCTTC.

The V call is TRBV5-4, the J call TRBJ2-5, with a possible D match to TRBD1 (5 bases). Trimming left V 2 bases short and J 1 base short, with 9 bases between. Germline V lookup: CDR1 SGHNT, CDR2 YYREEE (reference sequence). This CDR3 has 14 residues. The CDR3 region has the DNA TGTGCCAGCAGCTTTACAGGATCCCAAGAGACCCAGTACTTC. This encodes CASSFTGSQETQYF.

The rearrangement joins TRBV6-1 to TRBJ2-7; 8 bases map to TRBD1. The CDR3 runs to 14 residues. Germline CDR1 and CDR2: MNHNS and SASEGT. V lost 3 bases to trimming and J lost 2 bases; unmatched junction nucleotides: 3. The chain's CDR3 is CASSDGTGPYEQYF. CDR3 nucleotide sequence: TGTGCCAGCAGTGACGGGACAGGCCCCTACGAGCAGTACTTC.

This clone came up a few times. The gene calls are TRBV5-4 and TRBJ1-6, with unresolved D. V was cut by 1 base and J by 7 bases, with 12 bases left in between. The length of the CDR3 is 15 residues. Germline lookup yields CDR1 SGHNT and CDR2 YYREEE (reference sequence). The DNA for the CDR3 is TGTGCCAGCAGCTTGAACAGCAAAGGCAATTCACCCCTCCACTTT. It specifies CASSLNSKGNSPLHF.

The chain is built from TRBV10-3 and TRBJ1-2; weak D call: TRBD1 (6 bases). Trimming stripped 5 bases from V and 0 bases from J, with 13 bases between. The CDR3 contains 15 residues. CDR1 is ENHRY, CDR2 SYGVKD, per germline. CDR3 protein: CAISPGQTANYGYTF. The DNA for the CDR3 is TGTGCCATCAGTCCCGGACAGACGGCTAACTATGGCTACACCTTC.

CDR3: CAIRTPTGGWGAYEQYF. CDR3 sequence (DNA): TGTGCCATCAGGACTCCGACAGGGGGCTGGGGCGCCTACGAGCAGTACTTC. The rearrangement uses TRBV10-3 and TRBJ2-7; 10 bases fit TRBD1. The CDR3 covers 17 residues. Per germline, CDR1 ENHRY and CDR2 SYGVKD. J gave up 2 bases and V 6 bases, and 13 bases lay outside the gene matches.

Of note for this clone: Mismatch with germline at one junction end may stem from a read error. The chain is built from TRBV7-6 and TRBJ1-2; weak D call: TRBD1 (6 bases). The CDR3 sequence is 13 residues long. Per germline, CDR1 SGHVS and CDR2 FNYEAQ. The CDR3 region is CASSSNPLGGHAF. The CDR3 nucleotides are TGTGCCAGCAGCTCTAACCCCCTCGGGGGGCATGCCTTC.

In its sample, this clone was seen once. The gene calls are TRBV13 and TRBJ2-1, with D possibly TRBD2 on 7 matching bases. V was clipped by 0 bases and J by 2 bases, with 14 bases between them. CDR1 is PRHDT and CDR2 is FYEKMQ in the germline V gene (reference sequence). The CDR3 totals 17 residues. The CDR3 loop reads CASSLGGGGPPYNEQFF. DNA of the CDR3: TGTGCCAGCAGCTTAGGAGGGGGGGGACCCCCCTACAATGAGCAGTTCTTC.